This T cell receptor beta chain was recovered during a study of control samples from healthy donors and cancer patients. The V gene's germline CDR1 is MNHNS and CDR2 SASEGT. This CDR3 has 16 residues. Trimming shortened V by 2 bases and J by 4 bases, and 17 bases separated the two germline ends. The data were produced by immunoSEQ multiplex PCR, yet TCRdb's version contains in-frame clones alone and is incomplete. Counted here are 70,000 to 90,000 clones, 90% to 95% occurring once; the ten biggest clones make up 6.2%. The source of this sequence is a woman in her 40s in good health. The sequenced sample consisted of blood. The chain employs TRBV6-1 and TRBJ1-1, with D possibly being TRBD1 (6 bases). CDR3: CASSEYAEGVGTEAFF. The CDR3 DNA follows: TGTGCCAGCAGTGAATATGCGGAGGGGGTGGGCACTGAAGCTTTCTTT.